The 27 T cell receptor beta chains below were found in one sample sequenced in a study of CD8 T cells in ankylosing spondylitis. MiXCR, run by TCRdb on the 5' RACE reads, gives a single entry per CDR3 protein. This sample has about 240,000 distinct CDR3 sequences, with 7.5% to 9% found just once. Material for sequencing was blood, either unsorted or a sorted T cell fraction (not recorded which). These receptors were obtained from a male donor with ankylosing spondylitis or in good health (not recorded which).

This clonotype has a count of ten or more. The genes are TRBV20-1 and TRBJ2-1; D unresolved. There are 12 residues in the CDR3. The V end lost 0 bases, the J end lost 3 bases, and 3 bases lay between the germline ends. Looked up from germline, CDR1 is DFQATT and CDR2 is SNEGSKA (reference sequence). The CDR3: CSAREGYNEQFF. The CDR3 nucleotides read TGCAGTGCTAGAGAGGGCTACAATGAGCAGTTCTTC.

The V and J genes are TRBV29-1 and TRBJ2-1, with 12 bases lining up with TRBD2. The J segment lost 8 bases and the V segment lost 5 bases, leaving 7 bases of the junction unmatched. Germline CDR1 and CDR2: SQVTM and ANQGSEA. CDR3 length equals 14 residues. The CDR3 protein is CSVTDLAGGDEQFF. The DNA of the CDR3 is TGCAGCGTTACCGATCTAGCGGGGGGGGATGAGCAGTTCTTC.

Ten or more counts support this clonotype. The V gene is TRBV20-1, the J gene TRBJ1-1; D is undetermined. V lost 6 bases and J lost 4, with 9 bases in between. The germline gives CDR1 DFQATT, CDR2 SNEGSKA (reference sequence). The CDR3 totals 11 residues. The CDR3 protein is CSALNGTEAFF. CDR3 nucleotides: TGCAGTGCCCTCAATGGCACTGAAGCTTTCTTT.

This clonotype was seen many times. The V and J genes are TRBV6-2 or TRBV6-3 and TRBJ2-1; the D gene is possibly TRBD2 (6 bases). The V gene's germline CDR1 is MNHEY and CDR2 SVGEGT. The V end lost 2 bases, the J end lost 8 bases, and 10 bases lay between the germline ends. CDR3 length: 13 amino acids. CDR3 loop: CASSYGGYDEQFF. Here the CDR3 DNA reads TGTGCCAGCAGTTACGGGGGGTACGATGAGCAGTTCTTC.

There are a few counts of this clonotype. Here the CDR3 DNA reads TGTGCCTGGAGTCGGCTAGCGGGAGGGAACTACGAGCAGTACTTC. It specifies CAWSRLAGGNYEQYF. This sequence joins TRBV30 and TRBJ2-7; 12 positions agree with TRBD2. V shed 2 bases and J 3 bases; nucleotides not matched to a gene: 5. The V gene's germline CDR1 is GTSNPN and CDR2 SVGIG (reference sequence). The CDR3 sequence is 15 residues long.

In its sample, this clonotype was seen many times. The chain carries TRBV20-1 and TRBJ2-1; weak D call: TRBD1 (5 bases). CDR3 size: 14 residues. Germline values: CDR1 DFQATT, CDR2 SNEGSKA (reference sequence). V lost 1 base, J lost 1 base, and 8 bases lay in between. The CDR3: CSARVGVSYNEQFF. Here the CDR3 DNA reads TGCAGTGCTAGAGTAGGGGTTTCCTACAATGAGCAGTTCTTC.

This chain connects TRBV5-4 to TRBJ2-5, with 10 bases lining up with TRBD2. The V and J ends lost 8 bases and 5 bases, in that order; junction bases with no gene match: 9. This CDR3 spans 14 amino acids. Germline V gene data show CDR1 as SGHNT and CDR2 as YYREEE (reference sequence). The CDR3 here is CASMEREGQETQYF. As DNA, the CDR3 is TGTGCCAGTATGGAGCGGGAGGGACAGGAGACCCAGTACTTC.

The rearrangement links TRBV27 to TRBJ2-3, with 7 positions matching TRBD1. J was trimmed by 8 bases and V by 2 bases; bases with no gene match: 7. Germline CDR1 reads MNHEY; CDR2 reads SMNVEV (reference sequence). This CDR3 has 14 residues. In nucleotides, the CDR3 is TGTGCCAGCAGTTTAGGGGACAGTTGGGGTACGCAGTATTTT. It translates to CASSLGDSWGTQYF.

This clonotype was seen many times. The CDR3 bases are TGTGCCAGCAGCTTAGCGACTACCATCGGCAATGAGCAGTTCTTC. It specifies CASSLATTIGNEQFF. J is TRBJ2-1 and V is TRBV7-9; a possible D gene is TRBD2 (5 bases). In germline, CDR1 is SEHNR, CDR2 FQNEAQ (reference sequence). Trimming stripped 0 bases from V and 6 bases from J, with 12 bases between. This CDR3 has 15 residues.

This clonotype has more than one count but fewer than ten. The chain uses TRBV7-2 and TRBJ2-1, with D possibly matching TRBD2 (5 bases). The CDR3 has 14 residues. From germline, CDR1 is SGHTA and CDR2 FQGNSA. V gave up 4 bases and J gave up 8 bases, with 15 bases separating them. CDR3 bases: TGTGCCAGCAGCTCCTCCCGGACTTTCCATGAGCAGTTCTTC. Residues: CASSSSRTFHEQFF. The variable domain in full, completed from reference TRBV7-2 and TRBJ2-1, reads GAGVSQSPSNKVTEKGKDVELRCDPISGHTALYWYRQSLGQGLEFLIYFQGNSAPDKSGLPSDRFSAERTGGSVSTLTIQRTQQEDSAVYLCASSSSRTFHEQFFGPGTRLTVL.

This chain links TRBV3-1 with TRBJ1-2, with D uncertain. Deletions cut 11 bases from V and 2 bases from J, with 30 bases between. Germline V gives CDR1 LGHDT, CDR2 YNNKEL (reference sequence). This CDR3 contains 18 residues. The CDR3 loop reads CASSRYKKVGDQNYGYTF. In DNA form, the CDR3 reads TGTGCCTCCTCCCGTTACAAGAAAGTAGGAGACCAAAACTATGGCTACACCTTC. Drawing the rest from reference TRBV3-1 and TRBJ1-2, the complete variable domain is DTAVSQTPKYLVTQMGNDKSIKCEQNLGHDTMYWYKQDSKKFLKIMFSYNNKELIINETVPNRFSPKSPDKAHLNLHINSLELGDSAVYFCASSRYKKVGDQNYGYTFGSGTRLTVV.

The table lists this clonotype with a few counts. The rearrangement links TRBV20-1 to TRBJ2-3; 8 nucleotides agree with TRBD1. Germline V gives CDR1 DFQATT, CDR2 SNEGSKA (reference sequence). The CDR3 has 13 residues. With 1 base clipped from V and 4 bases from J, the junction kept 1 base outside the gene matches. CDR3 sequence: CSARVRGPDTQYF. CDR3 DNA sequence: TGCAGTGCTAGAGTCAGGGGGCCAGATACGCAGTATTTT.

The J gene is TRBJ2-1, the V gene TRBV5-1; a possible D gene is TRBD2 (5 bases). The V gene lost 4 bases and the J gene lost 5 bases, with 16 bases spanning the gap. The germline CDR1 and CDR2 sequences are SGHRS and YFSETQ. CDR3 length: 15 residues. The CDR3 loop reads CASSPPGLQNNEQFF. Here the CDR3 DNA reads TGCGCCAGCAGCCCCCCCGGACTCCAAAACAATGAGCAGTTCTTC.

This clonotype occurred many times. This chain joins TRBV5-1 and TRBJ2-7, with TRBD1 matching 9 bases. CDR1 and CDR2 from the germline V gene are SGHRS and YFSETQ. V was clipped by 4 bases and J by 5 bases; unmatched bases: 10. The CDR3 sequence is 15 residues long. Here the CDR3 DNA reads TGCGCCAGCAGCGTAACAGGGGGCTCGGTCAACGAGCAGTACTTC. This gives the protein CASSVTGGSVNEQYF.

This clonotype came up many times. The chain uses TRBV5-1 and TRBJ1-5; D may be TRBD1 (6 bases). The germline CDR1 and CDR2 sequences are SGHRS and YFSETQ. Between the trimmed V and J ends, which lost 4 bases and 0 bases, there was a span of 11 bases. This CDR3 is built from 15 residues. The CDR3 spells CASSEGGISNQPQHF. The CDR3 coding sequence is TGCGCCAGCAGCGAGGGGGGCATTAGCAATCAGCCCCAGCATTTT.

The rearrangement uses TRBV11-1 and TRBJ2-7, with TRBD1 identical over 7 bases. V trimming: 5 bases; J trimming: 6 bases; junction bases outside the gene matches: 7. CDR3 length: 13 amino acids. Germline CDR1 and CDR2: SGHAT and FQDESV (reference sequence). For the CDR3, the DNA is TGTGCCAGCAGCAGGGGGCGACCGGGCGAGCAGTACTTC. This codes for CASSRGRPGEQYF.

This clonotype was counted at least ten times. CDR3 sequence reads: CASSQDSEGPYNEQFF. The CDR3, as DNA: TGCGCCAGCAGCCAAGATTCCGAGGGACCCTACAATGAGCAGTTCTTC. The gene calls are TRBV4-3 and TRBJ2-1; D is possibly TRBD1 or TRBD2 (5 bases each). Germline V gives CDR1 LGHNA, CDR2 YSLEER. The V end lost 0 bases, the J end lost 2 bases, and 11 bases lay between the germline ends. This CDR3 has 16 residues.

This clonotype was picked up many times. This rearrangement joins TRBV20-1 to TRBJ2-2, with D possibly being TRBD2 (5 bases). V lost 3 bases and J lost 4, with 12 bases in between. The V gene's germline CDR1 is DFQATT and CDR2 SNEGSKA (reference sequence). The CDR3 extends over 14 amino acids. The CDR3: CSARDGGGTGELFF. The DNA for the CDR3 is TGCAGTGCTAGGGACGGCGGAGGCACCGGGGAGCTGTTTTTT.

This clonotype was seen repeatedly, ten times or more. This chain joins TRBV6-1 and TRBJ2-1; 9 bases line up with TRBD1. The V segment lost 4 bases and the J segment 7 bases; nucleotides outside the gene matches: 11. There are 16 residues in the CDR3. Germline values: CDR1 MNHNS, CDR2 SASEGT. CDR3 coding DNA: TGTGCCAGCAGTGCCCTTGGGGACAGGGCGGGAAATGAGCAGTTCTTC. It codes for CASSALGDRAGNEQFF.

The rearrangement uses TRBV20-1 and TRBJ2-5; 7 positions match TRBD2. The J segment lost 0 bases and the V segment lost 0 bases, leaving 10 bases of the junction unmatched. The CDR3 has 17 amino acids. Germline V lookup: CDR1 DFQATT, CDR2 SNEGSKA (reference sequence). The CDR3 coding sequence is TGCAGTGCTAGAGAGGGGGGGACTACATTGTACCAAGAGACCCAGTACTTC. Translating gives CSAREGGTTLYQETQYF.

Note on this clonotype: Given a much more abundant clone one base away, this may be a read error. The CDR3 does not end in the conserved phenylalanine or tryptophan, so this is likely a read error. The chain employs TRBV7-9 and TRBJ2-5, with D perhaps matching TRBD1 (5 bases). V was trimmed by 1 base and J by 4 bases, leaving 13 bases between them. In germline, CDR1 is SEHNR, CDR2 FQNEAQ (reference sequence). The CDR3 loop spans 15 amino acids. The CDR3 DNA follows: TGTGCCAGCAGCTTAGGGAGCAGGGTCTCAGAGACCCAGTACTAC. This translates into CASSLGSRVSETQYY.

This clonotype was counted many times. V and J are TRBV4-1 and TRBJ2-2, with D possibly being TRBD1 or TRBD2 (5 bases each). Germline lookup yields CDR1 MGHRA and CDR2 YSYEKL. This CDR3 spans 15 amino acids. Trimming pared 7 bases from V and 1 base from J, leaving 13 bases between. CDR3 sequence (DNA): TGCGCCAGCACCCGGGGCCGGATGAACACCGGGGAGCTGTTTTTT. Its protein is CASTRGRMNTGELFF.

This clonotype was counted many times. The V and J genes are TRBV27 and TRBJ1-6; D may be TRBD1 (5 bases). Germline V gene lookup returns CDR1 MNHEY and CDR2 SMNVEV (reference sequence). V lost 11 bases, J lost 10 bases, and 12 bases lay in between. This CDR3 comprises 11 residues. CDR3: CAPGRESPLHF. In DNA form, the CDR3 reads TGTGCCCCGGGGCGCGAATCACCCCTCCACTTT.

The chain carries TRBV12-3 or TRBV12-4 and TRBJ2-2; TRBD2 matches 7 bases. The CDR3 spans 12 residues. Losses at the gene ends were 5 bases for V and 13 bases for J; bases not matched to a gene: 7. This chain's CDR3 is CASSPTSAGLFF. CDR3 DNA sequence: TGTGCCAGCAGTCCCACTAGCGCGGGGCTGTTTTTT.

In its sample, this clonotype was seen many times. V is TRBV5-1 and J is TRBJ2-1, with D uncertain. Trimming pared 4 bases from V and 7 bases from J, leaving 6 bases between. This CDR3 region has 11 residues. The germline V gene encodes CDR1 SGHRS and CDR2 YFSETQ. The CDR3 loop reads CASSGINEQFF. The CDR3 nucleotides are TGCGCCAGCAGCGGGATTAATGAGCAGTTCTTC.

This clonotype was detected many times. This sequence joins TRBV20-1 and TRBJ2-7; 9 bases agree with TRBD2. J was trimmed by 1 base and V by 6 bases; bases with no gene match: 10. There are 15 residues in the CDR3. The germline gives CDR1 DFQATT, CDR2 SNEGSKA (reference sequence). CDR3 bases: TGCAGTGCCCACGCCGGCGGGAGGGCATCCTACGAGCAGTACTTC. Residues: CSAHAGGRASYEQYF.

This clonotype occurred many times. The chain has TRBV12-3 or TRBV12-4 and TRBJ1-2; a possible D gene is TRBD1 (5 bases). Trimming removed 11 bases at V and 7 bases at J, with 14 bases between. The CDR3 sequence is 11 residues long. Here the CDR3 reads CAGLGTCGYTF. CDR3 DNA sequence: TGTGCCGGGCTCGGGACGTGTGGCTACACCTTC.